Listed here are 30 T cell receptor beta chains from one sample, sequenced in a study of blood T cell repertoires in COVID-19. Using immunoSEQ multiplex PCR, the repertoire was profiled, and TCRdb retains in-frame clones only, with some absent. The sample consists of tens of thousands of clones, 88% of them appearing once. The sample consisted of peripheral blood. The receptors derive from a human donor in a cohort sampled during active COVID-19.

The CDR3 spells CASSQAFLAGGLWETQYF. CDR3 DNA: TGCGCCAGCAGCCAAGCATTCCTAGCGGGGGGGCTATGGGAGACCCAGTACTTC. This chain uses TRBV4-3 with TRBJ2-5; 12 positions agree with TRBD2. V was pared by 1 base and J by 5 bases, with 11 bases of the junction left unmatched. This CDR3 is built from 18 residues. CDR1 and CDR2 from the germline V gene are LGHNA and YSLEER.

This clone was detected only once. The V gene is TRBV5-1, the J gene TRBJ2-2; no definite D call. The germline V gene has CDR1 SGHRS and CDR2 YFSETQ. Trimming removed 0 bases at V and 2 bases at J, with 11 bases between. This CDR3 comprises 16 residues. The CDR3 DNA follows: TGCGCCAGCAGCTTGGACGTGACACCAAACACCGGGGAGCTGTTTTTT. Translation gives CASSLDVTPNTGELFF.

This clone occurred a few times. The chain combines TRBV2 with TRBJ1-6, with TRBD1 identical over 12 bases. Looked up from germline, CDR1 is SNHLY and CDR2 is FYNNEI. J was trimmed by 7 bases and V by 8 bases; bases with no gene match: 30. This CDR3 has 23 residues. CDR3 loop: CASLGDRGRYQMNRYITNSPLHF. In DNA, the CDR3 is TGTGCCAGCTTGGGGGACAGGGGGCGATATCAGATGAACCGTTATATCACGAATTCACCCCTCCACTTT.

The V gene is TRBV20-1, the J gene TRBJ1-2; TRBD1 matches 8 bases. The germline CDR1 and CDR2 sequences are DFQATT and SNEGSKA (reference sequence). The V gene end was trimmed by 3 bases and the J gene end by 14 bases; junction bases not matched to a gene: 8. This CDR3 region has 11 residues. The CDR3 sequence: CSASNQGAVTF. The CDR3 DNA sequence: TGCAGTGCTAGTAACCAGGGGGCGGTGACCTTC.

The V gene is TRBV10-1, the J gene TRBJ2-7, with D possibly matching TRBD1 (5 bases). V was cut by 2 bases and J by 6 bases, with 14 bases left in between. CDR1 WNHNN and CDR2 SYGVQD come from the germline V gene (reference sequence). The CDR3 has 14 residues. The chain's CDR3 is CASSEVGRVAEQYF. DNA of the CDR3: TGCGCCAGCAGTGAGGTAGGCAGGGTTGCCGAGCAGTACTTC.

The rearrangement uses TRBV11-2 and TRBJ1-2; D may be TRBD1 (6 bases). Germline V gene data show CDR1 as SGHAT and CDR2 as FQNNGV. Deletions cut 1 base from V and 4 bases from J, with 13 bases between. The CDR3 spans 15 residues. This CDR3 is CASSLGRQAVYGYTF. The CDR3, as DNA: TGTGCCAGCAGCTTAGGAAGACAGGCAGTCTATGGCTACACCTTC.

V and J are TRBV9 and TRBJ2-1; 7 bases map to TRBD2. The CDR3 is 16 amino acids. Germline CDR1 is SGDLS and CDR2 is YYNGEE. Trimming at V came to 1 base and at J to 0 bases, leaving 4 bases not matched to a gene. CDR3 sequence reads: CASSVSSGSSYNEQFF. CDR3 sequence (DNA): TGTGCCAGCAGCGTATCTAGCGGTAGCTCCTACAATGAGCAGTTCTTC.

The chain combines TRBV14 with TRBJ1-1, with 9 bases that match TRBD1. The CDR3 loop spans 14 amino acids. Germline V gene data show CDR1 as SGHDN and CDR2 as FVKESK. With 6 bases clipped from V and 1 base from J, the junction kept 3 bases outside the gene matches. DNA of the CDR3: TGTGCCAGCAGTTGGGGACAGGGGAACACTGAAGCTTTCTTT. Translated: CASSWGQGNTEAFF.

V usage is TRBV5-4 and J usage is TRBJ2-3; TRBD2 aligns across 7 bases. The CDR3 consists of 16 residues. V dropped 4 bases and J dropped 4; count of bases not matched to a gene: 12. Germline-derived CDR1 and CDR2 are SGHNT and YYREEE (reference sequence). CDR3 DNA sequence: TGTGCCAGCAGCCGTCCCTCGAGCGGGGAGGCAGATACGCAGTATTTT. This codes for CASSRPSSGEADTQYF.

The rearrangement uses TRBV3-1 (or the pseudogene TRBV3-2) and TRBJ1-2, with 7 bases lining up with TRBD1. Germline CDR1 LGHDT, CDR2 YNNKEL (reference sequence). V was clipped by 7 bases and J by 2 bases; unmatched bases: 7. CDR3 size: 14 residues. CDR3 in DNA: TGTGCCAGCACATTGACAGGGAAGAACTATGGCTACACCTTC. Translation gives CASTLTGKNYGYTF.

This sequence joins TRBV2 and TRBJ2-7; 11 bases align to TRBD1. The CDR3 runs 17 residues. CDR1 SNHLY and CDR2 FYNNEI come from the germline V gene. The J segment lost 3 bases and the V segment lost 5 bases, leaving 12 bases of the junction unmatched. As DNA, the CDR3 is TGTGCCAGCAGTCGCTTTAGAACCGGGACAGGGGGCTACGAGCAGTACTTC. Translation gives CASSRFRTGTGGYEQYF. Filled out from reference TRBV2 and TRBJ2-7, the complete variable domain reads EPEVTQTPSHQVTQMGQEVILRCVPISNHLYFYWYRQILGQKVEFLVSFYNNEISEKSEIFDDQFSVERPDGSNFTLKIRSTKLEDSAMYFCASSRFRTGTGGYEQYFGPGTRLTVT.

The chain employs TRBV6-2 or TRBV6-3 and TRBJ1-1; tentative D call: TRBD1 (5 bases). Trimming took 2 bases from V and 4 from J, leaving 8 bases between them. The CDR3 runs 13 residues. Germline lookup yields CDR1 MNHEY and CDR2 SVGEGT. The CDR3 DNA sequence: TGTGCCAGCAGTTACGGGGGAGGCACTGAAGCTTTCTTT. Translated: CASSYGGGTEAFF.

V and J are TRBV27 and TRBJ2-3; the match to TRBD2 covers 8 bases. The CDR3 has 18 residues. CDR1 and CDR2 (germline): MNHEY, SMNVEV (reference sequence). After removal of 3 bases from V and 3 bases from J, the junction contained 14 bases not matched to a gene. The chain's CDR3 is CASSFLPPSGRLTDTQYF. CDR3 nucleotide sequence: TGTGCCAGCAGTTTCCTTCCCCCCAGCGGGAGATTGACAGATACGCAGTATTTT.

V gene TRBV18 combines with J gene TRBJ1-4; D might be TRBD1 (5 bases). Germline-derived CDR1 and CDR2 are KGHSH and LQKENI. The CDR3 sequence is 14 residues long. Trimming removed 3 bases at V and 4 bases at J, with 9 bases between. CDR3 DNA sequence: TGTGCCAGCTCACCTGACAGCCTTAATGAAAAACTGTTTTTT. Translation gives CASSPDSLNEKLFF.

The V gene is TRBV18, the J gene TRBJ2-5; the D gene is possibly TRBD2 (5 bases). Germline V gene lookup returns CDR1 KGHSH and CDR2 LQKENI. V was shortened by 3 bases and J by 4 bases, with 9 bases between the two germline ends. This CDR3 has 13 amino acids. The CDR3 is CASSPRGAETQYF. CDR3 DNA sequence: TGTGCCAGCTCACCCCGGGGAGCAGAGACCCAGTACTTC.

The rearrangement uses TRBV12-3 or TRBV12-4 and TRBJ2-1, with 7 bases that match TRBD2. V lost 5 bases, J lost 8 bases, and 6 bases stayed unmatched. The CDR3 has 13 residues. Here the CDR3 DNA reads TGTGCCAGCAGTCGCGGGAGTTGGGATGAGCAGTTCTTC. Protein: CASSRGSWDEQFF.

The genes are TRBV30 and TRBJ1-6, with D unclear. V lost 2 bases and J lost 10, with 18 bases in between. This CDR3 region has 15 residues. Germline V gene sequence: CDR1 GTSNPN, CDR2 SVGIG (reference sequence). The CDR3 sequence: CAWSTRQEGWSPLHF. The CDR3 DNA reads as TGTGCCTGGAGTACCCGGCAGGAGGGATGGTCACCCCTCCACTTT.

The chain uses TRBV5-1 and TRBJ2-1; 7 positions match TRBD2. J was trimmed by 6 bases and V by 5 bases; bases with no gene match: 11. Germline CDR1 SGHRS, CDR2 YFSETQ. The CDR3 sequence is 15 residues long. The CDR3 DNA reads as TGCGCCAGCAGTTCAAGGGCGGGAGCTTCCAATGAGCAGTTCTTC. Its translation: CASSSRAGASNEQFF.

This clone was seen a single time. The rearrangement joins TRBV7-8 to TRBJ2-3, with D possibly being TRBD1 (5 bases). Germline V gene lookup returns CDR1 SGHVS and CDR2 FQNEAQ. The CDR3 is 15 amino acids. The V gene lost 7 bases and the J gene lost 1 base, with 15 bases spanning the gap. The CDR3 bases are TGTGCCAGCAAAAAGCAGGGAACTGGCACAGATACGCAGTATTTT. Protein product: CASKKQGTGTDTQYF. Full variable domain (remainder filled in from reference TRBV7-8 and TRBJ2-3): GAGVSQSPRYKVAKRGQDVALRCDPISGHVSLFWYQQALGQGPEFLTYFQNEAQLDKSGLPSDRFFAERPEGSVSTLKIQRTQQEDSAVYLCASKKQGTGTDTQYFGPGTRLTVL.

The genes are TRBV4-1 and TRBJ2-3; possibly TRBD1 for D (6 bases). The CDR3 covers 18 residues. Trimming left V 2 bases short and J 2 bases short, with 20 bases between. The V gene's germline CDR1 is MGHRA and CDR2 YSYEKL. CDR3 sequence reads: CASSQHIVRQVPTDTQYF. For the CDR3, the DNA is TGCGCCAGCAGCCAACACATTGTCCGACAGGTACCCACAGATACGCAGTATTTT.

V gene TRBV16 combines with J gene TRBJ2-7, with 8 bases lining up with TRBD1. Trimming at V came to 0 bases and at J to 1 base, leaving 5 bases not matched to a gene. CDR1 is KGHSY and CDR2 is FQNENV in the germline V gene. CDR3 size: 16 residues. The CDR3 here is CASSQSIGQGSYEQYF. DNA of the CDR3: TGTGCCAGCAGCCAATCGATAGGACAGGGTTCCTACGAGCAGTACTTC.

V and J are TRBV28 and TRBJ2-7; D unresolved. Germline V lookup: CDR1 MDHEN, CDR2 SYDVKM. This CDR3 region has 17 residues. The V end lost 3 bases, the J end lost 0 bases, and 18 bases lay between the germline ends. In DNA form, the CDR3 reads TGTGCCAGCAGTTTTCCCTATCGCGGTTCACGCTCCTACGAGCAGTACTTC. Protein: CASSFPYRGSRSYEQYF.

This rearrangement joins TRBV6-2 or TRBV6-3 to TRBJ2-5; 8 nucleotides match TRBD1. Trimming at V came to 2 bases and at J to 3 bases, leaving 8 bases not matched to a gene. The germline V gene encodes CDR1 MNHEY and CDR2 SVGEGT. The CDR3 extends over 16 amino acids. CDR3 bases: TGTGCCAGCAGTTACACCCCAGGGGGCGAGGAAGAGACCCAGTACTTC. Protein sequence: CASSYTPGGEEETQYF.

The V call is TRBV11-2, the J call TRBJ1-6; 9 bases are shared with TRBD1. Germline values: CDR1 SGHAT, CDR2 FQNNGV. V lost 5 bases and J lost 7; bases outside the gene matches: 6. The CDR3 is 15 residues long. The CDR3 sequence is CASSRPGQGNSPLHF. CDR3 nucleotide sequence: TGTGCCAGCAGCAGGCCGGGACAGGGAAATTCACCCCTCCACTTT. The complete variable domain, with remaining parts taken from reference TRBV11-2 and TRBJ1-6, reads EAGVAQSPRYKIIEKRQSVAFWCNPISGHATLYWYQQILGQGPKLLIQFQNNGVVDDSQLPKDRFSAERLKGVDSTLKIQPAKLEDSAVYLCASSRPGQGNSPLHFGNGTRLTVT.

CDR3 DNA: TGTGCCAGCAGCTTAGTACAGAATTCACCCCTCCACTTT. This sequence encodes CASSLVQNSPLHF. This chain uses TRBV7-2 with TRBJ1-6; D is undetermined. CDR1 SGHTA and CDR2 FQGNSA come from the germline V gene. The CDR3 is 13 amino acids. Trimming removed 1 base at V and 7 bases at J, with 5 bases between.

J is TRBJ2-2 and V is TRBV7-2; 7 bases are shared with TRBD1. The germline CDR1 and CDR2 sequences are SGHTA and FQGNSA. There are 16 residues in the CDR3. Trimming removed 5 bases from V and 6 bases from J; junction bases left unmatched: 12. The CDR3 bases are TGTGCCAGCAGCCCACCGACAGGGTTACGACCCGGGGAGCTGTTTTTT. Translated: CASSPPTGLRPGELFF.

This chain uses TRBV15 with TRBJ2-7; perhaps TRBD2 as D (6 bases). In germline, CDR1 is LNHNV, CDR2 YYDKDF (reference sequence). Trimming removed 1 base from V and 1 base from J, with 17 bases in between. The length of the CDR3 is 17 residues. This CDR3 reads CATSRGGAGDGSYEQYF. CDR3 bases: TGTGCCACCAGCAGAGGGGGAGCGGGTGACGGTTCCTACGAGCAGTACTTC.

The chain recombines TRBV9 with TRBJ2-1, with 10 bases fitting TRBD2. V was clipped by 0 bases and J by 8 bases; unmatched bases: 8. This CDR3 is 16 amino acids long. Germline assignment: CDR1 SGDLS and CDR2 YYNGEE. In nucleotides, the CDR3 is TGTGCCAGCAGCGTAGTGGCGGCTAGCGGGAGCGATGAGCAGTTCTTC. Translating gives CASSVVAASGSDEQFF.

This chain links TRBV10-3 with TRBJ1-3; 7 bases map to TRBD1. The junction had 8 bases not matched to a gene; V was cut back by 3 bases and J by 0 bases. The CDR3 runs 17 residues. Germline V gene lookup returns CDR1 ENHRY and CDR2 SYGVKD. The DNA of the CDR3 is TGTGCCATCAGTGATCTTGGGACAGCATCCTCTGGAAACACCATATATTTT. Its translation: CAISDLGTASSGNTIYF.

This chain uses TRBV29-1 with TRBJ2-3; D is perhaps TRBD1 (6 bases). This CDR3 is 15 amino acids long. The V gene lost 6 bases and the J gene lost 6 bases, with 22 bases spanning the gap. Germline-derived CDR1 and CDR2 are SQVTM and ANQGSEA. CDR3 in amino acids: CSVPTRAGVLDTQYF. Written as DNA, the CDR3 is TGCAGCGTCCCTACCCGGGCAGGGGTTCTTGATACGCAGTATTTT.